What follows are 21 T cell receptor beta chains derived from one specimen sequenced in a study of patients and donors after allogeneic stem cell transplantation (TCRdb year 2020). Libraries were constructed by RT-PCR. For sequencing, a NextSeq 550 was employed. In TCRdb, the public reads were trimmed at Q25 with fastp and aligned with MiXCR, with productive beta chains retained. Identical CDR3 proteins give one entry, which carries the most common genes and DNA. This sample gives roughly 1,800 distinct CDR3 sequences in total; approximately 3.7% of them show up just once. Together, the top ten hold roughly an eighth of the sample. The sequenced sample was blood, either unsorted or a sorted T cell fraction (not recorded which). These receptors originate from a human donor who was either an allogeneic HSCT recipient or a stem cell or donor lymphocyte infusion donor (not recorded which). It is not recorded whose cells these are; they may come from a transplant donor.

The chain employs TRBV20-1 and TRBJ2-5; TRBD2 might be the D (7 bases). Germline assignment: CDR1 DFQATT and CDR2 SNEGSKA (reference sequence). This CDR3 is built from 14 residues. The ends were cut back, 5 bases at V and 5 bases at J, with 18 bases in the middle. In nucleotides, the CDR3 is TGCAGTGCTCGAGGGGGGGTTCTAAGGGAGACCCAGTACTTC. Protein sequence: CSARGGVLRETQYF.

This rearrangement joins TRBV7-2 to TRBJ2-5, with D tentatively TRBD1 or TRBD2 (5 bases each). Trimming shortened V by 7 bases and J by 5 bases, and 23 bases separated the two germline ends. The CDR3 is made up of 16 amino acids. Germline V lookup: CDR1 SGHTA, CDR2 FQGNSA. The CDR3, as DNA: TGTGCCAGCACCAAACATTGGCAGAAAGGGACGGAGACCCAGTACTTC. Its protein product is CASTKHWQKGTETQYF. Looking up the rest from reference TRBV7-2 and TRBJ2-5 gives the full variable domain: GAGVSQSPSNKVTEKGKDVELRCDPISGHTALYWYRQSLGQGLEFLIYFQGNSAPDKSGLPSDRFSAERTGGSVSTLTIQRTQQEDSAVYLCASTKHWQKGTETQYFGPGTRLLVL.

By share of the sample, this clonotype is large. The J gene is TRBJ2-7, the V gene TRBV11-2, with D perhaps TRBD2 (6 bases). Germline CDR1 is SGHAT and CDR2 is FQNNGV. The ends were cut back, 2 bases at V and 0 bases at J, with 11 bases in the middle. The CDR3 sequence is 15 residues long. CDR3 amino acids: CASSLREATSYEQYF. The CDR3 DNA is TGTGCCAGCAGCTTAAGGGAGGCCACCTCCTACGAGCAGTACTTC.

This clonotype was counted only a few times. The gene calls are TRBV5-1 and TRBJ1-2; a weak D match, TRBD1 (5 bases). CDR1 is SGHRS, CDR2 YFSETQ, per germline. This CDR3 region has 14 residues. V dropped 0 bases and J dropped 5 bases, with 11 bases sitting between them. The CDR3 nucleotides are TGCGCCAGCAGCTTGGTTACAGGCGGGTATGGCTACACCTTC. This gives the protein CASSLVTGGYGYTF.

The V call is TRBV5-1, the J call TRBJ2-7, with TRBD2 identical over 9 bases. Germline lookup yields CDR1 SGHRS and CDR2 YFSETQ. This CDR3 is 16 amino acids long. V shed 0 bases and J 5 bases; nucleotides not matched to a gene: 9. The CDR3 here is CASSLGRGRGFDEQYF. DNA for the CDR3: TGCGCCAGCAGCTTGGGGCGCGGGAGGGGTTTTGACGAGCAGTACTTC.

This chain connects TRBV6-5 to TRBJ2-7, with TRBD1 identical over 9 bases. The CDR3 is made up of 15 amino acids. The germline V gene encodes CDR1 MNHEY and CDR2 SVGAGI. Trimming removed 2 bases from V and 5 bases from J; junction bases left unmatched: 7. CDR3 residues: CASSYPGQGRHEQYF. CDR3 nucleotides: TGTGCCAGCAGTTACCCCGGACAGGGGAGGCACGAGCAGTACTTC.

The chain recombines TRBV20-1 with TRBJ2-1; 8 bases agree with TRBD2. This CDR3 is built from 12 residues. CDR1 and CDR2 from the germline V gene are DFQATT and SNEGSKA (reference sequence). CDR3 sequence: CGLSGSGDEQFF. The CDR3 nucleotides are TGCGGCCTAAGCGGGAGTGGCGATGAGCAGTTCTTC.

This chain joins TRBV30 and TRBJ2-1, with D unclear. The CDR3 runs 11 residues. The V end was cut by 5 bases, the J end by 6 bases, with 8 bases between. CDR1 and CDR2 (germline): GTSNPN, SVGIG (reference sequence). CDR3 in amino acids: CAWGFSNEQFF. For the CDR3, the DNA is TGTGCCTGGGGCTTTAGCAATGAGCAGTTCTTC.

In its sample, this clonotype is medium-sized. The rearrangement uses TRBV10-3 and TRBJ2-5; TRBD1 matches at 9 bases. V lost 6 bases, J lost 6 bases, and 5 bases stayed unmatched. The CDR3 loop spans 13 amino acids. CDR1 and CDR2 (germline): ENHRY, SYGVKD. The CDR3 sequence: CAISPTGGKTQYF. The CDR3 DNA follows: TGTGCCATCAGCCCTACAGGGGGCAAGACCCAGTACTTC.

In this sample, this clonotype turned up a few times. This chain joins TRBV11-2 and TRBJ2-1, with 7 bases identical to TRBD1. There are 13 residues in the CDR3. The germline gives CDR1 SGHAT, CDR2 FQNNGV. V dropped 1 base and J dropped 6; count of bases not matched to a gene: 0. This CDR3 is CASSLGTGNEQFF. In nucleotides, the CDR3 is TGTGCCAGCAGCTTAGGGACAGGCAATGAGCAGTTCTTC.

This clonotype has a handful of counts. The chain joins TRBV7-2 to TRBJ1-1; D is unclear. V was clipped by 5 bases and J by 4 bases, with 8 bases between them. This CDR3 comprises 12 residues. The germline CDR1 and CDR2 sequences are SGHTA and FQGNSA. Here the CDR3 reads CASSTRLTEAFF. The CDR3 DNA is TGTGCCAGCAGCACAAGACTCACTGAAGCTTTCTTT. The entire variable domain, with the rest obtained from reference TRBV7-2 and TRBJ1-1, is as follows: GAGVSQSPSNKVTEKGKDVELRCDPISGHTALYWYRQSLGQGLEFLIYFQGNSAPDKSGLPSDRFSAERTGGSVSTLTIQRTQQEDSAVYLCASSTRLTEAFFGQGTRLTVV.

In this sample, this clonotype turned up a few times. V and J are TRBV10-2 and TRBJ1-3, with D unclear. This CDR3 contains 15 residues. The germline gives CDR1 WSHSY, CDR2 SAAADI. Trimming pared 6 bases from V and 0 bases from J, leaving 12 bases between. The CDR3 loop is CASRKQRFSGNTIYF. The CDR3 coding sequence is TGCGCCAGCAGAAAACAGCGTTTCTCTGGAAACACCATATATTTT.

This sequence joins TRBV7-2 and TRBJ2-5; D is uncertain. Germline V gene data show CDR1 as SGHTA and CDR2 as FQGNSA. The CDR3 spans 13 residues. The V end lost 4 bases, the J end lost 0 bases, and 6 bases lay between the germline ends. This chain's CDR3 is CASSSEYQETQYF. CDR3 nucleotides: TGTGCCAGCAGCTCTGAGTACCAAGAGACCCAGTACTTC.

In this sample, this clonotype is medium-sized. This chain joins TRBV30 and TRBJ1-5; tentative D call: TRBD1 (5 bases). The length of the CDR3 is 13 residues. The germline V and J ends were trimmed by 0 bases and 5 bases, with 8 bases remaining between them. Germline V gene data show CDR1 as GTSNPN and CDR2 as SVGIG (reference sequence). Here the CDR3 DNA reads TGTGCCTGGAGTGTCGGGGGGGATCAGCCCCAGCATTTT. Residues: CAWSVGGDQPQHF.

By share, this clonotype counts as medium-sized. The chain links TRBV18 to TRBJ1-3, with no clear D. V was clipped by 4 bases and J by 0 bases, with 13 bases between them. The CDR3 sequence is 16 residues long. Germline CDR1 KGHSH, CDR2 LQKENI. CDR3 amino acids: CASSLTTVSSGNTIYF. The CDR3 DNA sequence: TGTGCCAGCTCACTAACGACGGTGAGCTCTGGAAACACCATATATTTT.

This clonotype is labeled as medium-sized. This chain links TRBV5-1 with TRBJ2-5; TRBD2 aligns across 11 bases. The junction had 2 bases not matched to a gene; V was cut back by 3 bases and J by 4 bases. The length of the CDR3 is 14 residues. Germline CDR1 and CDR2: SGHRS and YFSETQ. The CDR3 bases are TGCGCCAGCAGCTCTGGACTAGCGGGAGAGACCCAGTACTTC. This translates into CASSSGLAGETQYF.

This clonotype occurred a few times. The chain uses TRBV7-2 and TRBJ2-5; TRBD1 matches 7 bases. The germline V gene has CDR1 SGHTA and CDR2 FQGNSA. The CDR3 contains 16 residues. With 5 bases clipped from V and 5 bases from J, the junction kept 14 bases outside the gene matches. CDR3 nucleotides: TGTGCCAGCAGCACCAAAGGGACGACAGGGACGGAGACCCAGTACTTC. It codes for CASSTKGTTGTETQYF. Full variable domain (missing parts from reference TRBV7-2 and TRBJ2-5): GAGVSQSPSNKVTEKGKDVELRCDPISGHTALYWYRQSLGQGLEFLIYFQGNSAPDKSGLPSDRFSAERTGGSVSTLTIQRTQQEDSAVYLCASSTKGTTGTETQYFGPGTRLLVL.

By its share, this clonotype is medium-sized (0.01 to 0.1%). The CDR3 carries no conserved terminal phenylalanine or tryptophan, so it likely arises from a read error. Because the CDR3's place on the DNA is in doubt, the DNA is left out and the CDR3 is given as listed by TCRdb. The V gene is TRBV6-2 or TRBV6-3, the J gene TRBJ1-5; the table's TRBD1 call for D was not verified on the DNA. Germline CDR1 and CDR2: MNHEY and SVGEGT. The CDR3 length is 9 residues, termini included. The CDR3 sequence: CASGERWGI.

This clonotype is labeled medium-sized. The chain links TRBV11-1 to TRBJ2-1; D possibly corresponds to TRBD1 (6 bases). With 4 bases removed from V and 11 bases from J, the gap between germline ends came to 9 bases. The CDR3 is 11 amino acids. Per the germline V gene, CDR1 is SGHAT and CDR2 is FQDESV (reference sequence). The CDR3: CASSSRGKQFF. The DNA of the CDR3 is TGTGCCAGCAGCTCCAGGGGTAAGCAGTTCTTC. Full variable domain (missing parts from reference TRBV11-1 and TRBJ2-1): EAEVAQSPRYKITEKSQAVAFWCDPISGHATLYWYRQILGQGPELLVQFQDESVVDDSQLPKDRFSAERLKGVDSTLKIQPAELGDSAMYLCASSSRGKQFFGPGTRLTVL.

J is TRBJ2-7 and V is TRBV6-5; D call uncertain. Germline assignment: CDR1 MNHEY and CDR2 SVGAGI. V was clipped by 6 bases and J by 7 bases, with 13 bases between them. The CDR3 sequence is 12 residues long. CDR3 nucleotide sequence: TGTGCCAGCAGAGACGGGCAAGGGGAGCAGTACTTC. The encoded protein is CASRDGQGEQYF.

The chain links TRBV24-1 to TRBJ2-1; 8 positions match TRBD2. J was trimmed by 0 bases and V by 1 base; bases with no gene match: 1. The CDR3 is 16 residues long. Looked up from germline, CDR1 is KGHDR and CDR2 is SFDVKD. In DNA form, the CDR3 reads TGTGCCACCAGTGATTTCGGGGGGGGCTCCTACAATGAGCAGTTCTTC. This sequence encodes CATSDFGGGSYNEQFF.